Included here is one T cell receptor (beta chain) sequence, with context. What it recognizes is unknown. This sample includes further DNA sequences coding for the same CDR3. These data are taken from a study of T cell responses to AZD1222 COVID-19 vaccine. Study results and limitations: Across spike, vaccine-associated CD4 TCRs were found, dominant at 160-218 and 743-854.

Libraries were prepared by immunoSEQ multiplex PCR; TCRdb keeps only in-frame clonotypes and omits some of them. The table records approximately 110,000 clones, roughly 90% of them present only once. This CDR3 comprises 14 residues. Germline V gene lookup returns CDR1 MNHEY and CDR2 SVGAGI. The V and J ends lost 0 bases and 4 bases respectively, with 9 bases between them. This clonotype was sampled from an adult in good health. The sample here was peripheral blood, taken on day 0 of AZD1222 vaccination. The chain recombines TRBV6-5 with TRBJ1-2; D might be TRBD1 (5 bases). The DNA of the CDR3 is TGTGCCAGCAGTTACTCGGGCGGGGGCTATGGCTACACCTTC. Translation gives CASSYSGGGYGYTF.